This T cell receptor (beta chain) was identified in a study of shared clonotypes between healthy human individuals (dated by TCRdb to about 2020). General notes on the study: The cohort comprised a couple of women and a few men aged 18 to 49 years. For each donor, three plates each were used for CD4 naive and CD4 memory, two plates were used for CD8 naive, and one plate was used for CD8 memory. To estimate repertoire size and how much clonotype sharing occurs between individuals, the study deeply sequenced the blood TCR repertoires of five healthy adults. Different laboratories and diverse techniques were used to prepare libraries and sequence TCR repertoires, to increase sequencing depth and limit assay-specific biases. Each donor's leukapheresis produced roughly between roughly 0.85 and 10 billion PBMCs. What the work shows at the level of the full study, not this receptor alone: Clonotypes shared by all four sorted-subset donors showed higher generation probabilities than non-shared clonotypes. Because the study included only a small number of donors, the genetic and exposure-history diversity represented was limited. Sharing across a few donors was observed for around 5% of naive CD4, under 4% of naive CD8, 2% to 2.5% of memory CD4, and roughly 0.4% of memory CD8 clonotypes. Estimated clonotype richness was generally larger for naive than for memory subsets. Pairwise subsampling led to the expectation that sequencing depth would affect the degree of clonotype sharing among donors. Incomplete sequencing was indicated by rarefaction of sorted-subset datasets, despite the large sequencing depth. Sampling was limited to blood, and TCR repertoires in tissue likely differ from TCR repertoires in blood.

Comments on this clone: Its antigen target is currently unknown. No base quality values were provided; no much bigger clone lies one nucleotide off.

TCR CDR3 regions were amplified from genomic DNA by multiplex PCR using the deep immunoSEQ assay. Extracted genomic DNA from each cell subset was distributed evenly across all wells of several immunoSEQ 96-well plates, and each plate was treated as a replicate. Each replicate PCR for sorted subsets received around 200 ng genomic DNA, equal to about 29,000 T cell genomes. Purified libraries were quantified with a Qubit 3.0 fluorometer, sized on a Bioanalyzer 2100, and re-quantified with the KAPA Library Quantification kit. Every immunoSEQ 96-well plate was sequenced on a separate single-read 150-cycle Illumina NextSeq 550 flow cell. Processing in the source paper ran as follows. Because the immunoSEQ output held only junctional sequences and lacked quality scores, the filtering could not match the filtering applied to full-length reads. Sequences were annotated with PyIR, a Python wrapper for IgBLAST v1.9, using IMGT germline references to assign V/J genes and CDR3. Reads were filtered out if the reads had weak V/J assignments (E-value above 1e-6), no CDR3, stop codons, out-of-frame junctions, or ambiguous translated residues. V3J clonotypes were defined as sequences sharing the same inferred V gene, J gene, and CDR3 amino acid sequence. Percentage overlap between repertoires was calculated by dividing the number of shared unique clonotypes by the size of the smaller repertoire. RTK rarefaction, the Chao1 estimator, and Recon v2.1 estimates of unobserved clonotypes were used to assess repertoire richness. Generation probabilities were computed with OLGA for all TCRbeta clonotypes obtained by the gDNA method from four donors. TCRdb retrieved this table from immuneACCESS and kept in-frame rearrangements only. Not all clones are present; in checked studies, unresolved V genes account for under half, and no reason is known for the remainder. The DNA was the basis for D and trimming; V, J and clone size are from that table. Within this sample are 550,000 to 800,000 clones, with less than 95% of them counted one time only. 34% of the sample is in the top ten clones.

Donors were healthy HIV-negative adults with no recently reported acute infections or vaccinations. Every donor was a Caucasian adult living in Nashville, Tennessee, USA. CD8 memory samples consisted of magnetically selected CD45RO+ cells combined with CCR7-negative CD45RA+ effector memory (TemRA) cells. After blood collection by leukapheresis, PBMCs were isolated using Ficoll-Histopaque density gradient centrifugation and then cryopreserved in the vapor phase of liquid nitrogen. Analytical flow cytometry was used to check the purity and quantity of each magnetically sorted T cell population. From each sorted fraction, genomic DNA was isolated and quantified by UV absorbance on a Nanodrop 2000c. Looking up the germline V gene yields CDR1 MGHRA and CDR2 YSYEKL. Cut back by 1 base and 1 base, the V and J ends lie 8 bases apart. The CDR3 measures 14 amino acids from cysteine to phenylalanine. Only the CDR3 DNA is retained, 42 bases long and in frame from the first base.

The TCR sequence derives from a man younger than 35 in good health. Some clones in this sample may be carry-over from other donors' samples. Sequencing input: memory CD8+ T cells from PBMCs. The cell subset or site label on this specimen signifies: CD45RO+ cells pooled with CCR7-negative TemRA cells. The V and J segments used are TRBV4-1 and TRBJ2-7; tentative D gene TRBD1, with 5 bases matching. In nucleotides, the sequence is TGCGCCAGCAGCCAAGCCCCAGGGTCCTACGAGCAGTACTTC. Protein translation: CASSQAPGSYEQYF.